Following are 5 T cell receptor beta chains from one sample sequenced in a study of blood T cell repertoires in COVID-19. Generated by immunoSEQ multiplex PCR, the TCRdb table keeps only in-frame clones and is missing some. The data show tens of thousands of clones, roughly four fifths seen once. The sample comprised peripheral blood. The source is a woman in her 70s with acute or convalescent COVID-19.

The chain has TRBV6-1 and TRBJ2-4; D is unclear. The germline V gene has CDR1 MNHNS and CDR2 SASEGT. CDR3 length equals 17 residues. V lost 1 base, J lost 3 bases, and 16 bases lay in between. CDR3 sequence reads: CASSEVMSRGVKNIQYF. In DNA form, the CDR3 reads TGTGCCAGCAGTGAAGTAATGTCCCGAGGAGTCAAAAACATTCAGTACTTC.

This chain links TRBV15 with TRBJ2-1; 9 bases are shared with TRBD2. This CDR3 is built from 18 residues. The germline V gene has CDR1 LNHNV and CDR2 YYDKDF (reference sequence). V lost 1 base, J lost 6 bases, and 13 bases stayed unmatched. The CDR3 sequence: CATSRGRTSVGLGNEQFF. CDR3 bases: TGTGCCACCAGCAGAGGTCGGACTAGCGTTGGGCTTGGCAATGAGCAGTTCTTC.

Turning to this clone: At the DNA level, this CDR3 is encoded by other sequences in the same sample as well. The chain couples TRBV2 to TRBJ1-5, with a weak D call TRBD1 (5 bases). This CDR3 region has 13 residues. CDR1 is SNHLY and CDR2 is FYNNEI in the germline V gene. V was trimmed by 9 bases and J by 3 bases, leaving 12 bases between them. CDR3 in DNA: TGTGCCAGTTCGGGGGGGGTCAATCAGCCCCAGCATTTT. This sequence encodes CASSGGVNQPQHF.

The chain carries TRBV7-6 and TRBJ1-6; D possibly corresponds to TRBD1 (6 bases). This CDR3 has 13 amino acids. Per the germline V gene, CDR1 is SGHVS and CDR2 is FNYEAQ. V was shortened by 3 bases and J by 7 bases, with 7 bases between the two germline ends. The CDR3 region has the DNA TGTGCCAGCAGCTTCCAGGGGAATTCACCCCTCCACTTT. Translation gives CASSFQGNSPLHF.

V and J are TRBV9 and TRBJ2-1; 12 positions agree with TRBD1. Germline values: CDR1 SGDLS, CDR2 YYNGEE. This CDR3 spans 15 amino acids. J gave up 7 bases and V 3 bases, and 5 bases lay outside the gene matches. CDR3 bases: TGTGCCAGCAGCGACCGGGACAGGGGGCGGAATGAGCAGTTCTTC. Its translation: CASSDRDRGRNEQFF.